Shown below are 18 T cell receptor beta chains from a single sample sequenced in a study of blood T cell repertoires in COVID-19. Generated by immunoSEQ multiplex PCR, the TCRdb table keeps only in-frame clones and is missing some. The sample contains roughly 360,000 clones, around 87% of which appear only once. The material sequenced was PBMCs or T cells enriched from blood (not recorded which). The receptors were gathered from a man aged 30-40 years who had recovered from COVID-19.

In this sample, this clone turned up a few times. The chain employs TRBV20-1 and TRBJ2-1, with D perhaps TRBD2 (6 bases). The CDR3 length is 13 residues. Trimming cost V 3 bases and J 13 bases, with 19 bases left between them. CDR1 is DFQATT, CDR2 SNEGSKA, per germline (reference sequence). The DNA of the CDR3 is TGCAGTGCTAGTCTTTCGGGGGAAATTAAACAGTTCTTC. This sequence encodes CSASLSGEIKQFF.

The chain recombines TRBV7-8 with TRBJ1-1; 8 bases agree with TRBD1. CDR1 is SGHVS, CDR2 FQNEAQ, per germline. Unmatched junction bases numbered 6, after V lost 3 bases and J lost 0 bases. This CDR3 has 16 amino acids. The chain's CDR3 is CASSFRDRSMNTEAFF. DNA for the CDR3: TGTGCCAGCAGCTTCCGGGACAGGTCGATGAACACTGAAGCTTTCTTT.

This sequence joins TRBV7-3 and TRBJ1-2; D is possibly TRBD1 (6 bases). Germline lookup yields CDR1 SGHTA and CDR2 FQGTGA. V lost 2 bases and J lost 6, with 10 bases in between. The CDR3 is 13 amino acids. The CDR3 DNA follows: TGTGCCAGCAGCTTACCAGGGGAACATGGCTACACCTTC. Its translation is CASSLPGEHGYTF.

The chain employs TRBV30 and TRBJ1-5; weak D call: TRBD1 (5 bases). Trimming removed 0 bases at V and 3 bases at J, with 9 bases between. Per the germline V gene, CDR1 is GTSNPN and CDR2 is SVGIG (reference sequence). There are 14 residues in the CDR3. This CDR3 reads CAWSVGTHNQPQHF. For the CDR3, the DNA is TGTGCCTGGAGTGTAGGGACTCACAATCAGCCCCAGCATTTT.

V usage is TRBV2 and J usage is TRBJ2-3; 10 positions match TRBD2. J was trimmed by 0 bases and V by 3 bases; bases with no gene match: 6. The CDR3 totals 17 residues. Germline CDR1 and CDR2: SNHLY and FYNNEI. The CDR3 protein is CASSERLAGVSTDTQYF. In DNA, the CDR3 is TGTGCCAGCAGTGAGAGGCTAGCGGGGGTCAGCACAGATACGCAGTATTTT. Drawing the rest from reference TRBV2 and TRBJ2-3, the complete variable domain is EPEVTQTPSHQVTQMGQEVILRCVPISNHLYFYWYRQILGQKVEFLVSFYNNEISEKSEIFDDQFSVERPDGSNFTLKIRSTKLEDSAMYFCASSERLAGVSTDTQYFGPGTRLTVL.

The chain links TRBV27 to TRBJ2-1; perhaps TRBD2 as D (7 bases). The CDR3 is made up of 18 amino acids. Deletions cut 5 bases from V and 1 base from J, with 21 bases between. Germline CDR1 reads MNHEY; CDR2 reads SMNVEV (reference sequence). DNA for the CDR3: TGTGCCAGCAGTACGGGGCGAGGGGGGGGTCCTTCCTACAATGAGCAGTTCTTC. This codes for CASSTGRGGGPSYNEQFF.

This rearrangement joins TRBV27 to TRBJ2-5; 7 bases map to TRBD2. After removal of 5 bases from V and 0 bases from J, the junction contained 9 bases not matched to a gene. The CDR3 is made up of 16 amino acids. The germline gives CDR1 MNHEY, CDR2 SMNVEV (reference sequence). In DNA, the CDR3 is TGTGCCAGCAGTCATTATTCTCGGGGGGACCAAGAGACCCAGTACTTC. Translated: CASSHYSRGDQETQYF.

This clone was counted once. This chain connects TRBV5-3 to TRBJ2-3; 8 bases are a match to TRBD2. TRBV5-3 is an ORF for which the function is uncertain. The CDR3 sequence is 12 residues long. With V trimmed by 3 bases and J by 11 bases, 5 bases remained unmatched. CDR3 in amino acids: CARSSGLVKQYF. CDR3 DNA sequence: TGTGCCAGAAGCTCGGGACTAGTCAAGCAGTATTTT.

V and J are TRBV30 and TRBJ1-6, with unresolved D. The CDR3 has 13 amino acids. Trimming removed 3 bases from V and 9 bases from J, with 12 bases in between. CDR1 GTSNPN and CDR2 SVGIG come from the germline V gene (reference sequence). CDR3 DNA sequence: TGTGCCTGGAGAAAGATGGCTCGTTCACCCCTCCACTTT. As protein: CAWRKMARSPLHF.

This rearrangement joins TRBV6-5 to TRBJ1-5; the D is unclear. The CDR3 is made up of 12 amino acids. Trimming took off 4 bases at V and 7 bases at J, with 8 bases between the two ends. Germline V CDR1 and CDR2: MNHEY, SVGAGI. Written as DNA, the CDR3 is TGTGCCAGCAGTTCGGTCGGGCAGCCCCAGCATTTT. It codes for CASSSVGQPQHF.

Details on this clone: This CDR3 is also generated by other DNA sequences in the sample. The chain employs TRBV6-5 and TRBJ1-2; 9 bases agree with TRBD1. The CDR3 loop spans 13 amino acids. V shed 0 bases, J shed 8 bases, and the junction held 1 base outside the gene matches. The germline V gene encodes CDR1 MNHEY and CDR2 SVGAGI. CDR3 coding DNA: TGTGCCAGCAGTTACTCGGGACAGGGAGGCTACACCTTC. It encodes CASSYSGQGGYTF.

The chain recombines TRBV28 with TRBJ1-6, with D unclear. Germline CDR1 MDHEN, CDR2 SYDVKM. The CDR3 has 13 amino acids. Trimming stripped 8 bases from V and 4 bases from J, with 9 bases between. In DNA form, the CDR3 reads TGTGCCAGCGGCGGTGTATATAATTCACCCCTCCACTTT. As protein: CASGGVYNSPLHF.

This chain connects TRBV27 to TRBJ1-5; 8 bases align to TRBD1. The junction had 4 bases not matched to a gene; V was cut back by 6 bases and J by 6 bases. Germline CDR1 and CDR2: MNHEY and SMNVEV (reference sequence). The CDR3 contains 13 residues. CDR3: CASRDRATQPQHF. The CDR3 DNA reads as TGTGCCAGCAGGGACAGGGCGACTCAGCCCCAGCATTTT.

The chain couples TRBV18 to TRBJ1-2, with TRBD1 identical over 8 bases. The V gene end was trimmed by 5 bases and the J gene end by 3 bases; junction bases not matched to a gene: 2. The CDR3 contains 13 residues. Germline loops: CDR1 KGHSH, CDR2 LQKENI. The CDR3 DNA follows: TGTGCCAGCTCAGGACAGGGACACTATGGCTACACCTTC. Its translation: CASSGQGHYGYTF.

The chain recombines TRBV10-3 with TRBJ1-1, with D unresolved. Trimming removed 7 bases at V and 1 base at J, with 7 bases between. The length of the CDR3 is 12 residues. The germline V gene encodes CDR1 ENHRY and CDR2 SYGVKD. The CDR3 protein is CAIKEGNTEAFF. The CDR3 DNA reads as TGTGCCATCAAGGAGGGGAACACTGAAGCTTTCTTT.

The chain carries TRBV7-9 and TRBJ2-5; the D gene is possibly TRBD2 (6 bases). Germline-derived CDR1 and CDR2 are SEHNR and FQNEAQ (reference sequence). V was clipped by 5 bases and J by 5 bases, with 9 bases between them. This CDR3 is 12 amino acids long. The CDR3 loop reads CASSPSGETQYF. For the CDR3, the DNA is TGTGCCAGCAGCCCCAGCGGGGAGACCCAGTACTTC.

This sequence joins TRBV7-6 and TRBJ1-4; 9 nucleotides agree with TRBD1. Germline CDR1 is SGHVS and CDR2 is FNYEAQ. This CDR3 comprises 16 residues. The junction had 11 bases not matched to a gene; V was cut back by 5 bases and J by 7 bases. The CDR3 nucleotides are TGTGCCAGCAGCCACGACCGGGACAGGGAAAGTGAAAAACTGTTTTTT. Its translation is CASSHDRDRESEKLFF.

The V gene is TRBV28, the J gene TRBJ1-1, with TRBD1 identical over 8 bases. V was pared by 6 bases and J by 0 bases, with 3 bases of the junction left unmatched. CDR1 is MDHEN, CDR2 SYDVKM, per germline. The CDR3 totals 14 residues. The CDR3 DNA follows: TGTGCCAGCAGACTGGACAGGGTGAACACTGAAGCTTTCTTT. It translates to CASRLDRVNTEAFF.